The clone carrying this T cell receptor beta chain has only one observation. The data were taken from a study of cytomegalovirus exposure and HLA in healthy donors. Germline CDR1 MDHEN, CDR2 SYDVKM. The V end was cut by 7 bases, the J end by 1 base, with 14 bases between. This CDR3 has 14 residues. This PCR relied on a set of 60 Vbeta primers and 13 Jbeta primers. Measured with immunoSEQ multiplex PCR; TCRdb has only the in-frame clones, and not every one. The sample gives 210,000 or so clones, about 77% of which show up once; around 2.2% is in the top ten. This TCR was sampled from a woman in her twenties or thirties in good health and CMV-seropositive. The chain joins TRBV28 to TRBJ2-7; the D gene is possibly TRBD1 (6 bases). The material sequenced was PBMCs. The CDR3, as DNA: TGTGCCAGCACTTTCGTACAGGGATCCTACGAGCAGTACTTC. This codes for CASTFVQGSYEQYF.